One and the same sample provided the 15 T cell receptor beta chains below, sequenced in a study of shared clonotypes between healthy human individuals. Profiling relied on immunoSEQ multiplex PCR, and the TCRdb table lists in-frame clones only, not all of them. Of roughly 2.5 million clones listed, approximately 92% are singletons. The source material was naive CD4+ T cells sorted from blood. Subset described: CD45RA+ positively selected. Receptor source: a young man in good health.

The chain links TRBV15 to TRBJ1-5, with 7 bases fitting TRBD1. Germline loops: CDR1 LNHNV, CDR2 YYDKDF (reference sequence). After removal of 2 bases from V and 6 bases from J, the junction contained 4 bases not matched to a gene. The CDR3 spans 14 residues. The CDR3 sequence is CATSRQGDRQPQHF. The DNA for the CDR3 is TGTGCCACCAGCAGACAGGGGGACCGTCAGCCCCAGCATTTT.

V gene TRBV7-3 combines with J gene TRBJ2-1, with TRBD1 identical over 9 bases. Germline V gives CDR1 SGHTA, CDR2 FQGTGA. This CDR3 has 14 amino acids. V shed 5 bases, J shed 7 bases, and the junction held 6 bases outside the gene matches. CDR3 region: CASSAGTGRNEQFF. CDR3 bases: TGTGCCAGCAGCGCCGGGACAGGGAGGAATGAGCAGTTCTTC. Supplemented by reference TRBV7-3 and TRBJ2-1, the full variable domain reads GAGVSQTPSNKVTEKGKYVELRCDPISGHTALYWYRQSLGQGPEFLIYFQGTGAADDSGLPNDRFFAVRPEGSVSTLKIQRTERGDSAVYLCASSAGTGRNEQFFGPGTRLTVL.

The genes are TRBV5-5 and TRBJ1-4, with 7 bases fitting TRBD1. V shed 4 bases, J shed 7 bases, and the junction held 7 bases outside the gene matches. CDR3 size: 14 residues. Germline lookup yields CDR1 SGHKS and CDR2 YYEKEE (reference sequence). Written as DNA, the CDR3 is TGTGCCAGCAGCCCGACAGGGATAGGTGAAAAACTGTTTTTT. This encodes CASSPTGIGEKLFF.

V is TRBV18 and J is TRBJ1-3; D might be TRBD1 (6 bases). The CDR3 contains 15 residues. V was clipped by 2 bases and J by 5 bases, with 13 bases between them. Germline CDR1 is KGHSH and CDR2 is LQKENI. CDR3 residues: CASSPSWGPRNTIYF. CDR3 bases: TGTGCCAGCTCACCAAGCTGGGGGCCTCGAAACACCATATATTTT. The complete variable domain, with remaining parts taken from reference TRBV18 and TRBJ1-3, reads NAGVMQNPRHLVRRRGQEARLRCSPMKGHSHVYWYRQLPEEGLKFMVYLQKENIIDESGMPKERFSAEFPKEGPSILRIQQVVRGDSAAYFCASSPSWGPRNTIYFGEGSWLTVV.

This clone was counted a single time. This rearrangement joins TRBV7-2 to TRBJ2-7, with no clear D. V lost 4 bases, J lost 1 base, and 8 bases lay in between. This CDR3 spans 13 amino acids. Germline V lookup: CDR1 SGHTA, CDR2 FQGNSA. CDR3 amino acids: CASSSITSYEQYF. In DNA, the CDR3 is TGTGCCAGCAGCTCGATTACGTCCTACGAGCAGTACTTC.

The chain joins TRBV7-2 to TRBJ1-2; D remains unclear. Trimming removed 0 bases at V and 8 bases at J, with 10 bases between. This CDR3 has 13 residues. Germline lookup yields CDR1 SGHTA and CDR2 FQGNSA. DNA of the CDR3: TGTGCCAGCAGCTTAGCCCAGGTGGGGGGCTACACCTTC. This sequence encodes CASSLAQVGGYTF.

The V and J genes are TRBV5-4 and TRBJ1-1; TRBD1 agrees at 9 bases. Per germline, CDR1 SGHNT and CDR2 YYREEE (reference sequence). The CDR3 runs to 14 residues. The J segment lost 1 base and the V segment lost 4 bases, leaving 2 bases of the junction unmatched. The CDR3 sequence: CASSTGGKNTEAFF. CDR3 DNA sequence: TGTGCCAGCAGCACAGGGGGCAAGAACACTGAAGCTTTCTTT. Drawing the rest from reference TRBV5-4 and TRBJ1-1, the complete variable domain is ETGVTQSPTHLIKTRGQQVTLRCSSQSGHNTVSWYQQALGQGPQFIFQYYREEENGRGNFPPRFSGLQFPNYSSELNVNALELDDSALYLCASSTGGKNTEAFFGQGTRLTVV.

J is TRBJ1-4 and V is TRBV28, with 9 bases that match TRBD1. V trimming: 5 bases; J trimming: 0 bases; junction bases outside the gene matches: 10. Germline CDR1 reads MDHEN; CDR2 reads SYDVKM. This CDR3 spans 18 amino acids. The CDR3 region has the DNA TGTGCCAGCAGTAGCCCGGGACAGGGTCCCACAACTAATGAAAAACTGTTTTTT. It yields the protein CASSSPGQGPTTNEKLFF.

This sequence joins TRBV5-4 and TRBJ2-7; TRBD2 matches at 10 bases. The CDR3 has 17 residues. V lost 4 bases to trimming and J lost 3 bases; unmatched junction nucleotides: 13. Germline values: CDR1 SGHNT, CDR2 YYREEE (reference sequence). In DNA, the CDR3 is TGTGCCAGCAGCCCCCGGGAAGCGGGGGGGTCCTACTACGAGCAGTACTTC. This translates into CASSPREAGGSYYEQYF.

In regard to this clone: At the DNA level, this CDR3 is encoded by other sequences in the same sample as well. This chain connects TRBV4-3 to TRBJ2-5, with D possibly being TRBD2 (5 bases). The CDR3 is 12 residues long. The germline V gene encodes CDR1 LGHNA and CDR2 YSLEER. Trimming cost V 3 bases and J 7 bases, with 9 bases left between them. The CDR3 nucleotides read TGCGCCAGCAGCCAGGTAGGAGGGACCCAGTACTTC. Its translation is CASSQVGGTQYF.

The CDR3 loop is CASSYSTGGSQETQYF. The CDR3 DNA reads as TGTGCCAGCAGTTACTCGACAGGGGGGTCCCAAGAGACCCAGTACTTC. The chain uses TRBV6-5 and TRBJ2-5, with 9 bases that match TRBD1. Germline CDR1 and CDR2: MNHEY and SVGAGI. V lost 0 bases to trimming and J lost 1 base; unmatched junction nucleotides: 3. The CDR3 spans 16 residues.

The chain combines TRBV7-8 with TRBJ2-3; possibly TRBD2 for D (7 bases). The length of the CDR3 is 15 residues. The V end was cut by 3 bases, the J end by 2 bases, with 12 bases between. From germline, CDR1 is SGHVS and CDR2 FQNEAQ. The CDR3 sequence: CASSLFAGATDTQYF. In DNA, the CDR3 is TGTGCCAGCAGCTTGTTCGCGGGGGCCACAGATACGCAGTATTTT.

DNA of the CDR3: TGTGCTAGTGGTTTACATAACTATGGCTACACCTTC. It specifies CASGLHNYGYTF. The rearrangement links TRBV12-5 to TRBJ1-2; D gene uncertain. The CDR3 is 12 amino acids. Deletions cut 3 bases from V and 1 base from J, with 3 bases between. Germline V lookup: CDR1 LGHNT, CDR2 FRNRAP.

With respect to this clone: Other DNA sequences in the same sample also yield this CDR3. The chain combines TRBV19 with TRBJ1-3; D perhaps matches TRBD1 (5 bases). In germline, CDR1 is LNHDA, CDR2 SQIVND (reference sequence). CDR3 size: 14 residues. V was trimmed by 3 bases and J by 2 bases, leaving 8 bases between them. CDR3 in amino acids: CASSISGAGNTIYF. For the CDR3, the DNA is TGTGCCAGTAGTATCTCGGGGGCTGGAAACACCATATATTTT.

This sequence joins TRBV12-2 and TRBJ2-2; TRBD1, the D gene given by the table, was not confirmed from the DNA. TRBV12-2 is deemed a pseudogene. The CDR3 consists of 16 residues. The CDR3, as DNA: TGTGCAAGTCGCTTCTTGGGACAGAGACGCGCCGGGGAGCTGTTTTTT. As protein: CASRFLGQRRAGELFF.